The next 15 T cell receptor beta chains were all read from a single sample in a study of T cells in Graves' hyperthyroidism and ophthalmopathy. Amplification targeted TCR beta CDR3 regions from RNA transcripts. A first-round RT-PCR of the TCR CDR3 used the HTBI primer set. TCRdb independently ran MiXCR on the multiplex PCR reads; one entry per CDR3 protein. The sample shows 250,000 or so distinct CDR3 sequences, less than 20% of them seen only once. Sequenced: blood. These receptors came from a woman between 18 and 30 years old with Graves' ophthalmopathy.

The chain employs TRBV24-1 and TRBJ2-1; TRBD1 matches 10 bases. The CDR3 runs 13 residues. The V and J ends lost 7 bases and 9 bases, in that order; junction bases with no gene match: 5. Germline assignment: CDR1 KGHDR and CDR2 SFDVKD. The CDR3 coding sequence is TGTGCCACCAGAGACAGGGGGCGTGTTGAGCAGTTCTTC. This encodes CATRDRGRVEQFF.

In its sample, this clonotype was seen many times. The V gene is TRBV6-2 or TRBV6-3, the J gene TRBJ2-7; D might be TRBD2 (6 bases). The V and J ends lost 6 bases and 4 bases respectively, with 16 bases between them. The germline gives CDR1 MNHEY, CDR2 SVGEGT. The CDR3 loop spans 14 amino acids. CDR3 in amino acids: CASRHVPGGYEQYF. The CDR3 coding sequence is TGTGCCAGCAGACACGTCCCCGGGGGATACGAGCAGTACTTC.

CDR3 region: CASSAQDGGETQYF. CDR3 nucleotide sequence: TGTGCCAGCAGTGCCCAGGACGGAGGAGAGACCCAGTACTTC. V usage is TRBV2 and J usage is TRBJ2-5, with a weak D call TRBD2 (5 bases). The V gene's germline CDR1 is SNHLY and CDR2 FYNNEI. This CDR3 is 14 amino acids long. Between the trimmed V and J ends, which lost 4 bases and 4 bases, there was a span of 13 bases.

This clonotype was seen many times. The chain has TRBV5-1 and TRBJ1-4; D is undetermined. The length of the CDR3 is 16 residues. The V end lost 4 bases, the J end lost 0 bases, and 13 bases lay between the germline ends. Germline lookup yields CDR1 SGHRS and CDR2 YFSETQ. For the CDR3, the DNA is TGCGCCAGCAGCCGGTGGGGAATTACAACTAATGAAAAACTGTTTTTT. Encoded protein: CASSRWGITTNEKLFF.

Ten or more counts support this clonotype. The rearrangement links TRBV11-2 to TRBJ1-2; TRBD1 might be the D (5 bases). CDR1 SGHAT and CDR2 FQNNGV come from the germline V gene. CDR3 length: 17 residues. V was shortened by 0 bases and J by 6 bases, with 20 bases between the two germline ends. CDR3 coding DNA: TGTGCCAGCAGCTTAGATCGGTCGGGGGGATTGGTGGATGGCTACACCTTC. The encoded protein is CASSLDRSGGLVDGYTF.

This clonotype has at least ten counts. The chain employs TRBV3-1 and TRBJ2-7; 7 bases fit TRBD2. V shed 3 bases, J shed 3 bases, and the junction held 2 bases outside the gene matches. Germline assignment: CDR1 LGHDT and CDR2 YNNKEL (reference sequence). CDR3 length equals 13 residues. The CDR3 DNA sequence: TGTGCCAGCAGCCAGGGACTATACTACGAGCAGTACTTC. Amino acid sequence: CASSQGLYYEQYF.

This clonotype came up many times. In nucleotides, the CDR3 is TGTGCCAGCAGCGGGACAGGGGTCGAGCAGTACTTC. Translated: CASSGTGVEQYF. The gene calls are TRBV5-6 and TRBJ2-7; TRBD1 matches 10 bases. V trimming: 4 bases; J trimming: 6 bases; junction bases outside the gene matches: 1. Per germline, CDR1 SGHDT and CDR2 YYEEEE. The CDR3 has 12 amino acids.

Of note for this clonotype: This sequence may be a read error, since a much larger clone differs from it by one base. The genes are TRBV28 and TRBJ1-1; 9 nucleotides match TRBD1. The germline V gene encodes CDR1 MDHEN and CDR2 SYDVKM. The CDR3 sequence is 14 residues long. The CDR3 is CACSLQGAITKAFF. The CDR3 DNA follows: TGTGCCTGCAGTTTACAGGGGGCCATCACTAAAGCTTTCTTT.

In its sample, this clonotype was seen a few times. The V gene is TRBV6-1, the J gene TRBJ2-5; D ambiguous. This CDR3 contains 14 residues. V gave up 3 bases and J gave up 4 bases, with 12 bases separating them. Looked up from germline, CDR1 is MNHNS and CDR2 is SASEGT. Here the CDR3 reads CASSERPSGETQYF. For the CDR3, the DNA is TGTGCCAGCAGTGAGCGGCCCTCGGGAGAGACCCAGTACTTC.

The chain recombines TRBV4-2 with TRBJ1-1; no reliable D call. The length of the CDR3 is 13 residues. Germline CDR1 and CDR2: LGHNA and YNFKEQ. With 4 bases removed from V and 3 bases from J, the gap between germline ends came to 9 bases. CDR3 loop: CASSLGLYTEAFF. The CDR3 DNA reads TGTGCCAGCAGCCTCGGACTGTACACTGAAGCTTTCTTT.

In its sample, this clonotype was seen many times. The chain joins TRBV3-1 to TRBJ1-6; D remains unclear. The CDR3 length is 14 residues. Germline loops: CDR1 LGHDT, CDR2 YNNKEL (reference sequence). Trimming removed 4 bases from V and 3 bases from J, with 7 bases in between. The DNA of the CDR3 is TGTGCCAGCAGCCCCGCCTTCTATAATTCACCCCTCCACTTT. Its translation: CASSPAFYNSPLHF.

This clonotype has only a few counts. This sequence may be a read error, since a much larger clone differs from it by one base. The genes are TRBV7-2 and TRBJ2-7; 7 nucleotides align to TRBD2. Matching the DNA end better, TRBJ2-1 makes the J call doubtful. Germline V gene lookup returns CDR1 SGHTA and CDR2 FQGNSA. This CDR3 is built from 14 residues. CDR3: CASSYKRGPYEQFF. CDR3 nucleotide sequence: TGTGCCAGCAGCTACAAGCGGGGTCCCTACGAGCAGTTCTTC.

This clonotype was observed at least ten times. V gene TRBV12-3 or TRBV12-4 combines with J gene TRBJ2-1, with D unclear. The CDR3 is 16 residues long. Between the trimmed V and J ends, which lost 5 bases and 2 bases, there was a span of 16 bases. CDR3 DNA sequence: TGTGCCAGCAGTACCTCCCCCGCGCTACCCTACAATGAGCAGTTCTTC. It yields the protein CASSTSPALPYNEQFF.

This clonotype was counted at least ten times. V usage is TRBV2 and J usage is TRBJ1-3; D is ambiguous. The CDR3 consists of 13 residues. V dropped 2 bases and J dropped 13 bases, with 15 bases sitting between them. CDR1 is SNHLY and CDR2 is FYNNEI in the germline V gene. The CDR3 sequence is CASSENGNNSIYF. CDR3 DNA sequence: TGTGCCAGCAGTGAAAATGGAAACAATTCAATATATTTT.

This clonotype came up many times. This chain links TRBV2 with TRBJ2-7, with 9 bases lining up with TRBD1. Losses at the gene ends were 8 bases for V and 0 bases for J; bases not matched to a gene: 5. CDR3 length: 14 amino acids. Germline V gene lookup returns CDR1 SNHLY and CDR2 FYNNEI. Here the CDR3 DNA reads TGTGCCAGCCTCCCGGGACAGGGCTCCTACGAGCAGTACTTC. Its translation is CASLPGQGSYEQYF.